These 24 T cell receptor beta chains came from one sample sequenced in a study of T cells after yellow fever vaccination (dated by TCRdb to between 2017 and 2020). The protocol used for the library was 5' RACE. The run used an Illumina HiSeq 2500. Clones were called with MiXCR by TCRdb after fastp trimmed the public reads at Q25, and only in-frame beta chains were retained. Identical CDR3 proteins give one entry, which carries the most common genes and DNA. For this sample the table gives around 590,000 distinct CDR3 sequences, of which approximately 13% were detected only once. 15% of the sample is in the top ten clones. Explained via the paper, the treatment or condition label denotes: live attenuated yellow fever vaccine strain. This sample comprised PBMCs, obtained on the day of the yellow fever booster vaccination. The source is a man aged 30 to 45 who received the YFV17D yellow fever vaccine.

This clonotype showed up just a few times. J is TRBJ1-2 and V is TRBV21-1. TRBV21-1 is shown as a pseudogene. The CDR3 runs 14 residues. The CDR3 DNA reads as TGTGCCAGCAGCACCCCACCTGACGGGTATGGCTACACCTTC. Translated: CASSTPPDGYGYTF.

In this sample, this clonotype turned up a few times. This CDR3 is CSASGAGPYEQYF. CDR3 bases: TGCAGTGCCTCCGGGGCAGGGCCCTACGAGCAGTACTTC. The chain joins TRBV20-1 to TRBJ2-7, with D perhaps being TRBD1 or TRBD2 (5 bases each). Germline loops: CDR1 DFQATT, CDR2 SNEGSKA (reference sequence). Deletions cut 6 bases from V and 2 bases from J, with 14 bases between. The CDR3 runs to 13 residues.

This clonotype was recorded a few times. The V gene is TRBV20-1, the J gene TRBJ2-7; D may be TRBD2 (7 bases). CDR3 size: 15 residues. Trimming shortened V by 5 bases and J by 4 bases, and 21 bases separated the two germline ends. The germline gives CDR1 DFQATT, CDR2 SNEGSKA (reference sequence). DNA for the CDR3: TGCAGTGCTCTAGGGGCGGGGGCGCTGGAATACGAGCAGTACTTC. Residues: CSALGAGALEYEQYF.

This rearrangement joins TRBV7-3 to TRBJ2-1; the match to TRBD2 covers 16 bases. Germline assignment: CDR1 SGHTA and CDR2 FQGTGA. This CDR3 comprises 18 residues. V lost 5 bases to trimming and J lost 4 bases; unmatched junction nucleotides: 8. The CDR3 DNA follows: TGTGCCAGCAGCCCTGGGACTAGCGGGAGGGAAAATTACAATGAGCAGTTCTTC. Encoded protein: CASSPGTSGRENYNEQFF.

This clonotype has ten or more counts. The V and J genes are TRBV24-1 and TRBJ2-1; a weak D match, TRBD2 (6 bases). CDR1 and CDR2 from the germline V gene are KGHDR and SFDVKD. This CDR3 has 13 residues. Deletions cut 7 bases from V and 0 bases from J, with 6 bases between. The CDR3 sequence is CATSGSSYNEQFF. CDR3 sequence (DNA): TGTGCCACCAGCGGGAGCTCCTACAATGAGCAGTTCTTC.

In this sample, this clonotype turned up many times. This sequence joins TRBV7-8 and TRBJ2-1; the D is unclear. The CDR3 contains 13 residues. Germline V gene data show CDR1 as SGHVS and CDR2 as FQNEAQ. Between the trimmed V and J ends, which lost 4 bases and 9 bases, there was a span of 13 bases. The CDR3 region is CASSYDQLSEQFF. CDR3 bases: TGTGCCAGCAGCTACGACCAGCTAAGTGAGCAGTTCTTC. Full variable domain (remainder filled in from reference TRBV7-8 and TRBJ2-1): GAGVSQSPRYKVAKRGQDVALRCDPISGHVSLFWYQQALGQGPEFLTYFQNEAQLDKSGLPSDRFFAERPEGSVSTLKIQRTQQEDSAVYLCASSYDQLSEQFFGPGTRLTVL.

The chain has TRBV11-3 and TRBJ2-3; possibly TRBD2 for D (6 bases). This CDR3 is 17 amino acids long. Trimming pared 4 bases from V and 6 bases from J, leaving 23 bases between. Germline V gene data show CDR1 as SGHNT and CDR2 as YENEEA. The CDR3 DNA follows: TGTGCCAGCAGCTGGGGCAGTAGCGGAAGGGCCGATGATACGCAGTATTTT. This sequence encodes CASSWGSSGRADDTQYF. The full variable domain, its missing parts supplied by reference TRBV11-3 and TRBJ2-3, is EAGVVQSPRYKIIEKKQPVAFWCNPISGHNTLYWYLQNLGQGPELLIRYENEEAVDDSQLPKDRFSAERLKGVDSTLKIQPAELGDSAVYLCASSWGSSGRADDTQYFGPGTRLTVL.

The rearrangement uses TRBV20-1 and TRBJ2-1, with D hard to call. The germline V gene has CDR1 DFQATT and CDR2 SNEGSKA (reference sequence). This CDR3 spans 12 amino acids. V lost 3 bases, J lost 4 bases, and 7 bases lay in between. Here the CDR3 reads CSASRSYNEQFF. The CDR3 DNA reads TGCAGTGCTAGTAGGAGTTACAATGAGCAGTTCTTC.

The chain combines TRBV5-6 with TRBJ2-7; D perhaps matches TRBD2 (6 bases). This CDR3 spans 16 amino acids. V was trimmed by 2 bases and J by 3 bases, leaving 18 bases between them. Germline lookup yields CDR1 SGHDT and CDR2 YYEEEE. The CDR3, as DNA: TGTGCCAGCAGCTTCGCTACGGGACTCGGGCACTACGAGCAGTACTTC. Translating gives CASSFATGLGHYEQYF.

This clonotype appeared a few times. V is TRBV12-3 or TRBV12-4 and J is TRBJ1-4; D possibly corresponds to TRBD1 (6 bases). The V gene lost 7 bases and the J gene lost 7 bases, with 19 bases spanning the gap. This CDR3 is built from 15 residues. CDR3 coding DNA: TGTGCCAGCACCCCCATGGGGGCAGAATCTGAAAAACTGTTTTTT. It is translated as CASTPMGAESEKLFF.

The chain carries TRBV3-1 and TRBJ1-2; 7 bases match TRBD1. The V and J ends lost 5 bases and 8 bases, in that order; junction bases with no gene match: 11. The CDR3 totals 14 residues. Germline V gives CDR1 LGHDT, CDR2 YNNKEL (reference sequence). Here the CDR3 reads CASSTPYRGEGYTF. The DNA of the CDR3 is TGTGCCAGCAGCACTCCCTACAGGGGAGAGGGCTACACCTTC.

The chain is built from TRBV12-3 or TRBV12-4 and TRBJ2-5; TRBD2 matches at 8 bases. V trimming: 3 bases; J trimming: 4 bases; junction bases outside the gene matches: 7. This CDR3 region has 15 residues. The CDR3 bases are TGTGCCAGCAGTTTCGGGGGGGCGCCGGGAGAGACCCAGTACTTC. As protein: CASSFGGAPGETQYF.

This clonotype was observed a handful of times. The V call is TRBV7-2, the J call TRBJ2-5; D is undetermined. CDR1 and CDR2 from the germline V gene are SGHTA and FQGNSA. Trimming pared 4 bases from V and 5 bases from J, leaving 11 bases between. The CDR3 extends over 13 amino acids. The CDR3 reads CASSSPLWETQYF. The CDR3 bases are TGTGCCAGCAGCTCCCCCTTGTGGGAGACCCAGTACTTC.

This clonotype was recorded at least ten times. This chain links TRBV9 with TRBJ2-1, with D uncertain. V lost 0 bases and J lost 5, with 6 bases in between. The CDR3 length is 13 residues. CDR1 and CDR2 (germline): SGDLS, YYNGEE. This chain's CDR3 is CASSVGVNNEQFF. CDR3 DNA: TGTGCCAGCAGCGTAGGAGTTAACAATGAGCAGTTCTTC. Full variable domain (rest looked up from reference TRBV9 and TRBJ2-1): DSGVTQTPKHLITATGQRVTLRCSPRSGDLSVYWYQQSLDQGLQFLIQYYNGEERAKGNILERFSAQQFPDLHSELNLSSLELGDSALYFCASSVGVNNEQFFGPGTRLTVL.

This clonotype has a handful of counts. The V gene is TRBV5-1, the J gene TRBJ2-1; TRBD2 agrees at 12 bases. This CDR3 spans 18 amino acids. Germline values: CDR1 SGHRS, CDR2 YFSETQ. V shed 0 bases, J shed 4 bases, and the junction held 8 bases outside the gene matches. The CDR3 loop is CASSLGASGRADYNEQFF. Here the CDR3 DNA reads TGCGCCAGCAGCTTGGGGGCTAGCGGGAGGGCCGATTACAATGAGCAGTTCTTC.

This rearrangement joins TRBV12-3 or TRBV12-4 to TRBJ2-7, with a tentative D call TRBD2 (6 bases). The V and J ends lost 4 bases and 6 bases respectively, with 13 bases between them. This CDR3 spans 13 amino acids. The CDR3 nucleotides are TGTGCCAGCAGTTCTGGGGGGAGGAGCGAGCAGTACTTC. Protein product: CASSSGGRSEQYF.

The gene calls are TRBV7-2 and TRBJ1-4; 7 bases are shared with TRBD1. This CDR3 comprises 15 residues. Per the germline V gene, CDR1 is SGHTA and CDR2 is FQGNSA. Unmatched junction bases numbered 6, after V lost 4 bases and J lost 4 bases. CDR3 coding DNA: TGTGCCAGCAGCTCTGGACAGGCGAGTAATGAAAAACTGTTTTTT. This encodes CASSSGQASNEKLFF.

CDR3 sequence (DNA): TGTGCCAGCAGCGAAAGCGGGAGGTCCGAGCAGTACTTC. It specifies CASSESGRSEQYF. This rearrangement joins TRBV7-2 to TRBJ2-7; 9 bases match TRBD2. The CDR3 is made up of 13 amino acids. Trimming cost V 5 bases and J 6 bases; bases outside gene matches: 5. Germline CDR1 and CDR2: SGHTA and FQGNSA. The full variable domain, with the rest looked up from reference TRBV7-2 and TRBJ2-7, is GAGVSQSPSNKVTEKGKDVELRCDPISGHTALYWYRQSLGQGLEFLIYFQGNSAPDKSGLPSDRFSAERTGGSVSTLTIQRTQQEDSAVYLCASSESGRSEQYFGPGTRLTVT.

This clonotype was seen more than once but under ten times. CDR3 DNA: TGTGCCATCAGTGAGTTCCCTTGGACAGGGGGCGAAGCTTTCTTT. It yields the protein CAISEFPWTGGEAFF. V gene TRBV10-3 combines with J gene TRBJ1-1; 11 bases are a match to TRBD1. CDR1 is ENHRY and CDR2 is SYGVKD in the germline V gene. The ends lost 1 base at V and 8 bases at J; junction bases unmatched: 6. The CDR3 extends over 15 amino acids.

V and J are TRBV7-8 and TRBJ2-3; 8 nucleotides match TRBD2. CDR3 length equals 16 residues. Germline V gene data show CDR1 as SGHVS and CDR2 as FQNEAQ. Germline trimming cut 1 base from V and 0 bases from J; bases unmatched to any gene: 3. This CDR3 reads CASSLVLAVSTDTQYF. In DNA, the CDR3 is TGTGCCAGCAGCTTAGTACTAGCGGTTAGCACAGATACGCAGTATTTT. The whole variable domain, remainder taken from reference TRBV7-8 and TRBJ2-3, is GAGVSQSPRYKVAKRGQDVALRCDPISGHVSLFWYQQALGQGPEFLTYFQNEAQLDKSGLPSDRFFAERPEGSVSTLKIQRTQQEDSAVYLCASSLVLAVSTDTQYFGPGTRLTVL.

The chain recombines TRBV6-6 with TRBJ2-7; either TRBD1 or TRBD2 may fit D (6 bases each). This CDR3 has 13 residues. Germline V gene sequence: CDR1 MNHNY, CDR2 SVGAGI (reference sequence). V lost 8 bases, J lost 4 bases, and 15 bases lay in between. The CDR3 reads CASAARGEYEQYF. Here the CDR3 DNA reads TGTGCCAGCGCGGCAAGGGGGGAGTACGAGCAGTACTTC.

This clonotype was counted ten times or more. The J gene is TRBJ2-7, the V gene TRBV12-3 or TRBV12-4; D possibly matches TRBD1 or TRBD2 (6 bases each). CDR3 length equals 14 residues. V lost 5 bases, J lost 6 bases, and 17 bases lay in between. CDR3 residues: CASSPGGRGGEQYF. The CDR3 nucleotides are TGTGCCAGCAGTCCCGGGGGCAGAGGGGGCGAGCAGTACTTC.

This chain links TRBV10-3 with TRBJ2-7; weak D call: TRBD1 (5 bases). The V gene's germline CDR1 is ENHRY and CDR2 SYGVKD. The V end was cut by 8 bases, the J end by 3 bases, with 8 bases between. The length of the CDR3 is 11 residues. The CDR3 protein is CAIGAVYEQYF. The CDR3 nucleotides read TGTGCCATCGGGGCGGTCTACGAGCAGTACTTC.

CDR3: CASSGRGSGTYNEQFF. CDR3 bases: TGTGCCAGCAGCGGGCGGGGTAGCGGGACCTACAATGAGCAGTTCTTC. The rearrangement links TRBV7-2 to TRBJ2-1, with 8 bases matching TRBD2. The CDR3 has 16 amino acids. V dropped 5 bases and J dropped 2; count of bases not matched to a gene: 8. Germline V CDR1 and CDR2: SGHTA, FQGNSA.